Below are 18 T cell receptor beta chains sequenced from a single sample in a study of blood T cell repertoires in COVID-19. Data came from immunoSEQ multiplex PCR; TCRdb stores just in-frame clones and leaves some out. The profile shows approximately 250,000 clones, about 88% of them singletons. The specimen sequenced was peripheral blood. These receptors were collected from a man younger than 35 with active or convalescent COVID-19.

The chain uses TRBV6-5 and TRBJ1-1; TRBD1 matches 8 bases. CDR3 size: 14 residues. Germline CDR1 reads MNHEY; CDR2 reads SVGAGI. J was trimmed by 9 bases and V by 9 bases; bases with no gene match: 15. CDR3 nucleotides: TGTGCCAGTCTATTGGACAGGGTGACGGGAAAAGCTTTCTTT. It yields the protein CASLLDRVTGKAFF.

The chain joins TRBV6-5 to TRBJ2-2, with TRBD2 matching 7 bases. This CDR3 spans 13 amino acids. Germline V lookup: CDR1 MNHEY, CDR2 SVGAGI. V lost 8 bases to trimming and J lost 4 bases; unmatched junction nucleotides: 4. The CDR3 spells CASWGGSTGELFF. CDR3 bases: TGTGCCAGCTGGGGGGGGAGCACCGGGGAGCTGTTTTTT.

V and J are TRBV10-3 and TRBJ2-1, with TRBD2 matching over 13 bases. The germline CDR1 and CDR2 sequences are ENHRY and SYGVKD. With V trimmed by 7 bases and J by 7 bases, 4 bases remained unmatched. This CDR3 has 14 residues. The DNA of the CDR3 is TGTGCCATCACGGGGACTAGCGGGGAAAATGAGCAGTTCTTC. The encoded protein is CAITGTSGENEQFF.

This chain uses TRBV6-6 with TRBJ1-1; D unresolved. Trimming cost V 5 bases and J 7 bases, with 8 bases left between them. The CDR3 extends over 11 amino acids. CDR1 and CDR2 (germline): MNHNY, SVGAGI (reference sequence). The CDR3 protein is CASSHGGEAFF. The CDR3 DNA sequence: TGTGCCAGCAGTCACGGTGGTGAAGCTTTCTTT.

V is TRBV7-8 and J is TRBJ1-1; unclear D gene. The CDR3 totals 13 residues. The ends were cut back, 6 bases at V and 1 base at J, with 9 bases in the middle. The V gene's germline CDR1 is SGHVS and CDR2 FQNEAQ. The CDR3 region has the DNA TGTGCCAGCAGTCCGGCGGAGAACACTGAAGCTTTCTTT. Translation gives CASSPAENTEAFF.

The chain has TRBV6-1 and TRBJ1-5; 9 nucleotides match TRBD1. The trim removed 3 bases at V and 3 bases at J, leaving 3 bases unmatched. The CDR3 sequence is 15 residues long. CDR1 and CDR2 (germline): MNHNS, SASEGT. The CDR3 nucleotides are TGTGCCAGCAGTGACGGGACAGGGAACAATCAGCCCCAGCATTTT. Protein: CASSDGTGNNQPQHF.

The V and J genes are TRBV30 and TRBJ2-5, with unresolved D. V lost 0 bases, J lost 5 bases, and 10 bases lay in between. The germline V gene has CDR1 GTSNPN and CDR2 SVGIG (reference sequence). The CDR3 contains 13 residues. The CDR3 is CAWSVQSRETQYF. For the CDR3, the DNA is TGTGCCTGGAGTGTACAATCGCGGGAGACCCAGTACTTC.

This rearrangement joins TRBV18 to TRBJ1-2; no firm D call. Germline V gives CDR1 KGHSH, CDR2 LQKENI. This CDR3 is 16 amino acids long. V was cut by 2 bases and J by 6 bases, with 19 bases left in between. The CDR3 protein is CASSPTFPWVDNGYTF. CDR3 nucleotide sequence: TGTGCCAGCTCACCAACTTTTCCTTGGGTAGACAATGGCTACACCTTC.

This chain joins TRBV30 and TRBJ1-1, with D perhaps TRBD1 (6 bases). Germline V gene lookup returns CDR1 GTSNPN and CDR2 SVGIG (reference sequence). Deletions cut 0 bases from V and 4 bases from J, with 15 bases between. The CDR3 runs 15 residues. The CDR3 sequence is CAWSVQGHRGTEAFF. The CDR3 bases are TGTGCCTGGAGTGTACAGGGACATAGGGGCACTGAAGCTTTCTTT. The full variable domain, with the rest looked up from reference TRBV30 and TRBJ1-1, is SQTIHQWPATLVQPVGSPLSLECTVEGTSNPNLYWYRQAAGRGLQLLFYSVGIGQISSEVPQNLSASRPQDRQFILSSKKLLLSDSGFYLCAWSVQGHRGTEAFFGQGTRLTVV.

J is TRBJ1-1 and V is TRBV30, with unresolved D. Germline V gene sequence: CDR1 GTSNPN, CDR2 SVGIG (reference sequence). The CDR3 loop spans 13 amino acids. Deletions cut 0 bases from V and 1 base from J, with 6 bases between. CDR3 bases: TGTGCCTGGAGTGTCCAGGAGAACACTGAAGCTTTCTTT. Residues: CAWSVQENTEAFF.

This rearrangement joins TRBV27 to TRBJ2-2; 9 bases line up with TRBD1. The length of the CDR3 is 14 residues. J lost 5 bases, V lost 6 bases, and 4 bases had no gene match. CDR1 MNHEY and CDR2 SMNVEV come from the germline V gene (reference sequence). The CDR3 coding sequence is TGTGCCAGCAGGCCGGGACAGGGTACCGGGGAGCTGTTTTTT. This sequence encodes CASRPGQGTGELFF.

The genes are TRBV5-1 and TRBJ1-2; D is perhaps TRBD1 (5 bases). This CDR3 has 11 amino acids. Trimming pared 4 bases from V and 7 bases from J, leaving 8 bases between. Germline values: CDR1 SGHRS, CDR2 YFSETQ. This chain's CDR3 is CASSMDTGYTF. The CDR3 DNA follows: TGCGCCAGCAGCATGGACACTGGCTACACCTTC.

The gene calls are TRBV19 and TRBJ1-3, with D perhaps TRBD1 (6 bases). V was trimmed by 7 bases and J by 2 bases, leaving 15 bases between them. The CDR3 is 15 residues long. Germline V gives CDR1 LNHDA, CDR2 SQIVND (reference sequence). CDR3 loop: CASTAMTGAGNTIYF. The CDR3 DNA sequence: TGTGCCAGTACCGCCATGACAGGAGCTGGAAACACCATATATTTT.

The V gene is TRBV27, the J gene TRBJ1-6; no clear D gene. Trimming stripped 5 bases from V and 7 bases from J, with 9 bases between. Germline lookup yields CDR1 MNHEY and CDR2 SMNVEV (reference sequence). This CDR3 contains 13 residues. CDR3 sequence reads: CASSPSGNSPLHF. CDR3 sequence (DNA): TGTGCCAGCAGTCCATCGGGGAATTCACCCCTCCACTTT.

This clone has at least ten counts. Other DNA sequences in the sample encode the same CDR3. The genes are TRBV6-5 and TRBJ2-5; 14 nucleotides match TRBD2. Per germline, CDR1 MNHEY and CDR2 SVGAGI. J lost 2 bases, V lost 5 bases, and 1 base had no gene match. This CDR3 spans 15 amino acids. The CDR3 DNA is TGTGCCAGCAGTAGACTAGCGGGGGGGCAAGAGACCCAGTACTTC. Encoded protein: CASSRLAGGQETQYF.

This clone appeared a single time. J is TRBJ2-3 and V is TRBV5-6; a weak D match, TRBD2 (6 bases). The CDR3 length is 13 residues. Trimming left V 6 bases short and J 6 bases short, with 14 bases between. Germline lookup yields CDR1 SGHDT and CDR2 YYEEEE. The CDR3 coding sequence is TGTGCCAGCACCCAGAGCGGGTCCGATACGCAGTATTTT. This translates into CASTQSGSDTQYF.

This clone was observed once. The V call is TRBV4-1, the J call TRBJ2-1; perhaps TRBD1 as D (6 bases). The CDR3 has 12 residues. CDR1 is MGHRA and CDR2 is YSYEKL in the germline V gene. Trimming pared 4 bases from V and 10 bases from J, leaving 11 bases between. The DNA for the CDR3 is TGCGCCAGCAGCCGCCCCGGGACAGAGCAGTTCTTC. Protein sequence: CASSRPGTEQFF.

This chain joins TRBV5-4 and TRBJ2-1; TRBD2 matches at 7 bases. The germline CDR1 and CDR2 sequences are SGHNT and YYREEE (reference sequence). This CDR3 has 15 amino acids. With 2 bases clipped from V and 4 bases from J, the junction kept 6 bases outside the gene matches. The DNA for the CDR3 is TGTGCCAGCAGCTTTTTCGCGGGAGCGTACAATGAGCAGTTCTTC. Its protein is CASSFFAGAYNEQFF. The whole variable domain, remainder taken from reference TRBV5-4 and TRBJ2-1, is ETGVTQSPTHLIKTRGQQVTLRCSSQSGHNTVSWYQQALGQGPQFIFQYYREEENGRGNFPPRFSGLQFPNYSSELNVNALELDDSALYLCASSFFAGAYNEQFFGPGTRLTVL.